The rows below give T cell receptor beta chains drawn from one sample of a study of blood T cell repertoires in COVID-19. The assay was immunoSEQ multiplex PCR, and TCRdb's table has in-frame clones only and misses some. The sample holds around 150,000 clones, around 84% seen once. Sequenced: peripheral blood. The receptors here all came from a woman aged 45 to 65 in a cohort sampled during active or convalescent COVID-19. Both conserved end residues are part of each CDR3. The order of the fields is V gene, clone size, D gene, J gene, CDR3 protein, CDR3 DNA. D genes are given only for firm matches. Clone sizes are given selectively: once, few, many, or a class where the clone is expanded.

TRBV6-2/TRBV6-3	.	TRBD2	TRBJ2-5	CASSYPTSGGAITQYF	TGTGCCAGCAGTTACCCTACTAGCGGGGGGGCCATAACCCAGTACTTC
TRBV9	.	.	TRBJ2-1	CASSVNMFDNEQFF	TGTGCCAGCAGCGTAAATATGTTCGACAATGAGCAGTTCTTC
TRBV6-6	once	TRBD1	TRBJ1-2	CASSSGGQGRGYTF	TGTGCCAGCAGTTCCGGAGGACAGGGGAGGGGCTACACCTTC
TRBV11-2	.	TRBD1	TRBJ1-5	CASSTGQGANQPQHF	TGTGCCAGCAGCACCGGACAGGGGGCAAATCAGCCCCAGCATTTT
TRBV19	.	TRBD1	TRBJ2-7	CASSRAWDRVYEQYF	TGTGCCAGTAGTCGGGCCTGGGACAGGGTTTACGAGCAGTACTTC
TRBV10-1	.	TRBD2	TRBJ2-1	CASSIAGVGNEQFF	TGCGCCAGCAGTATAGCGGGGGTTGGGAATGAGCAGTTCTTC
TRBV4-1	.	.	TRBJ1-2	CASSLGNSDRFYGYTF	TGCGCCAGCAGCCTGGGCAACAGTGACAGATTCTATGGCTACACCTTC
TRBV9	.	.	TRBJ1-5	CASSVGNGYNQPQHF	TGTGCCAGCAGCGTAGGCAACGGTTACAATCAGCCCCAGCATTTT
TRBV5-1	once	.	TRBJ1-1	CASSQDGDTEAFF	TGCGCCAGCAGCCAGGACGGGGACACTGAAGCTTTCTTT
TRBV7-2	.	.	TRBJ2-7	CASSLSGGPSEQYF	TGTGCCAGCAGCTTAAGTGGGGGCCCCTCCGAGCAGTACTTC
TRBV6-5	.	TRBD1	TRBJ2-5	CASTTGQGVETQYF	TGTGCCAGCACGACAGGACAGGGTGTGGAGACCCAGTACTTC
TRBV6-5	.	TRBD1	TRBJ1-2	CASSYEGQGRGYTF	TGTGCCAGCAGTTATGAGGGACAGGGGCGCGGCTACACCTTC
TRBV27	.	.	TRBJ2-3	CASSLQSPLLADTQYF	TGTGCCAGCAGTCTTCAGTCGCCCCTGCTTGCAGATACGCAGTATTTT
TRBV5-5	.	.	TRBJ1-1	CASSSLYLNTEAFF	TGTGCCAGCAGCTCACTTTATTTGAACACTGAAGCTTTCTTT
TRBV5-1	few	TRBD2	TRBJ2-3	CASSLGLAGGKSTDTQYF	TGCGCCAGCAGCTTGGGGTTAGCGGGGGGGAAAAGCACAGATACGCAGTATTTT
TRBV18	.	.	TRBJ2-7	CASSPGSATRETYRDYEQYF	TGTGCCAGCTCACCAGGGTCTGCGACCCGGGAAACTTACCGGGACTACGAGCAGTACTTC
TRBV5-1	.	.	TRBJ2-7	CASSPREVSYEQYF	TGCGCCAGCAGCCCCCGCGAGGTCTCCTACGAGCAGTACTTC
TRBV7-2	.	.	TRBJ1-2	CASSLGGASPTTNYGYTF	TGTGCCAGCAGCTTAGGCGGGGCTTCCCCGACTACAAACTATGGCTACACCTTC
TRBV7-9	.	.	TRBJ1-4	CASSAGGFREKLFF	TGTGCCAGCAGCGCTGGAGGATTTAGAGAAAAACTGTTTTTT
TRBV21-1	.	.	TRBJ1-4	CASSIIILRRDEKLFF	TGTGCCAGCAGCATAATAATCCTCAGGCGGGATGAAAAACTGTTTTTT
TRBV2	.	TRBD1	TRBJ1-5	CASSGEIGWSGGKQPQHF	TGTGCCAGCAGTGGGGAAATTGGGTGGTCAGGGGGCAAACAGCCCCAGCATTTT
TRBV21-1	.	.	TRBJ1-2	CASSKVLPAACFSNYGYTF	TGTGCCAGCAGCAAAGTTCTTCCGGCAGCGTGCTTTTCTAACTATGGCTACACCTTC
TRBV5-1	.	.	TRBJ2-5	CASSLGPGAETQYF	TGCGCCAGCAGCTTGGGGCCGGGAGCCGAGACCCAGTACTTC
TRBV11-2	.	.	TRBJ2-3	CASSLGRARDTQYF	TGTGCCAGCAGCCTCGGGCGGGCCAGAGATACGCAGTATTTT
TRBV2	.	.	TRBJ2-4	CASGGAGAKNIQYF	TGTGCCAGTGGGGGGGCCGGGGCCAAAAACATTCAGTACTTC
TRBV3-1/TRBV3-2	.	.	TRBJ1-2	CASSRRGEGPYGYTF	TGTGCCAGCAGCCGCCGAGGGGAGGGCCCCTATGGCTACACCTTC
TRBV5-1	.	TRBD1	TRBJ1-2	CASSLGQGAATF	TGCGCCAGCAGCTTGGGTCAGGGGGCAGCCACCTTC
TRBV2	.	.	TRBJ1-2	CASTTTETYGYTF	TGTGCCAGCACAACGACAGAAACCTATGGCTACACCTTC
TRBV19	.	.	TRBJ1-2	CASRSLTGLGYGYTF	TGTGCCAGTAGGTCCTTGACAGGCCTGGGATATGGCTACACCTTC
TRBV10-3	.	.	TRBJ1-5	CAISESDQGQPQHF	TGTGCCATCAGTGAGTCCGATCAGGGACAGCCCCAGCATTTT
TRBV10-3	few	.	TRBJ2-7	CATDPGRLNEQYF	TGTGCCACCGATCCGGGAAGGTTGAACGAGCAGTACTTC
TRBV30	few	TRBD1	TRBJ1-1	CALNQGMDRELNTEAFF	TGTGCCCTGAACCAGGGGATGGACAGGGAATTGAACACTGAAGCTTTCTTT
TRBV15	few	.	TRBJ1-5	CATSSGQNNQPQHF	TGTGCCACCAGCAGCGGACAGAACAATCAGCCCCAGCATTTT
TRBV19	.	.	TRBJ1-4	CASSGERGTNEKLFF	TGTGCCAGTAGTGGCGAGAGAGGTACTAATGAAAAACTGTTTTTT
TRBV19	.	.	TRBJ1-2	CASTLVGLGGDGYTF	TGTGCCAGTACTTTGGTGGGTCTGGGGGGTGACGGCTACACCTTC
TRBV4-3	.	.	TRBJ2-2	CASSQDPLLNTGELFF	TGCGCCAGCAGCCAAGATCCTCTTCTTAACACCGGGGAGCTGTTTTTT
TRBV18	.	.	TRBJ1-4	CASSPLAGTINEKLFF	TGTGCCAGCTCACCATTGGCCGGGACTATCAATGAAAAACTGTTTTTT
TRBV7-6	.	TRBD2	TRBJ2-2	CASSLGASGGAGELFF	TGTGCCAGCAGCTTAGGAGCTAGCGGGGGGGCCGGGGAGCTGTTTTTT
TRBV5-6	.	.	TRBJ2-5	CASSLVPQETQYF	TGTGCCAGCAGCTTGGTTCCTCAAGAGACCCAGTACTTC
TRBV4-2	.	TRBD2	TRBJ2-3	CASSLERGESTDTQYF	TGTGCCAGCAGCCTTGAGCGGGGGGAAAGCACAGATACGCAGTATTTT
TRBV3-1/TRBV3-2	.	.	TRBJ1-2	CASSQGDTQNYGYTF	TGTGCCAGCAGCCAAGGGGACACGCAAAACTATGGCTACACCTTC
TRBV19	.	TRBD1	TRBJ1-2	CASSSDRGGYGYTF	TGTGCCAGTAGTTCAGACAGGGGCGGCTATGGCTACACCTTC
TRBV7-2	.	.	TRBJ2-5	CASSLRRIQETQYF	TGTGCCAGCAGTCTGAGGCGGATCCAAGAGACCCAGTACTTC
TRBV6-2/TRBV6-3	.	.	TRBJ1-1	CASSSLTLNTEAFF	TGTGCCAGCAGTTCGCTTACATTGAACACTGAAGCTTTCTTT
TRBV3-1/TRBV3-2	.	TRBD1	TRBJ1-1	CASSHIQGDTEAFF	TGTGCCAGCAGCCACATACAGGGGGACACTGAAGCTTTCTTT
TRBV9	.	TRBD1	TRBJ2-7	CASSVAGTGLYEQYF	TGTGCCAGCAGCGTAGCTGGGACAGGGCTCTACGAGCAGTACTTC